Sequencing of this T cell receptor beta chain was carried out in a study of blood T cells in healthy people across ages. Study-level information: Roughly one uniquely barcoded beta molecule per two T cells was captured.

A word on this clonotype: Its antigen is not identified. The junction differs from germline at one of its ends, possibly a read error.

Germline CDR1 and CDR2: MNHEY and SVGAGI. CDR3 length equals 15 residues. Sample-barcoded 5' priming and a J-beta primer mix drove a second PCR of roughly 7 to 11 cycles. A template-switch adaptor with 12 random nucleotides tagged each cDNA molecule. TCRdb itself ran the 5' RACE reads through MiXCR, one entry per CDR3 protein. The repertoire has over 1,500,000 distinct CDR3 sequences, roughly 50% of them found once; the top ten carry 2.1%. Overall study results and limits: It was the long-lived donors that had more naive CD4+ cells and higher diversity than aged donors. Diversity figures derived from one million T cells were judged to underestimate the true value.

The specimen was blood. The TCR comes from a woman aged 40 to 50 in good health. J is TRBJ2-5 and V is TRBV6-5, with a weak D call TRBD1 (5 bases). The CDR3 region has the DNA TGTGCCGGCAGTTACCAGGGATGGTCCGGAGAGACCCAGTACTTC. Translating gives CAGSYQGWSGETQYF.